A selection of T cell receptor beta chains follows, all from one sample in a study of blood T cells in healthy people across ages. TCRdb reprocessed the 5' RACE reads with MiXCR, giving one entry per CDR3 protein. The profile shows some 890,000 distinct CDR3 sequences, 25% to 35% of them singletons. This same sample was also taken into another study, of T cells of mothers and their children.

The sequenced material came from blood. The source is a woman between 40 and 55 years old in good health. Each CDR3 is given with its conserved first and last residue. Fields, in order: D gene, J gene, clone size, V gene, CDR3 protein, CDR3 DNA. The D gene is left open where the match is weak. Expanded clones get a size class; other rows say once, few or many, or leave the size out.

>NA|TRBJ2-1|NA|TRBV28
CASSSPLRVPYNEQFF
TGTGCCAGCAGTTCCCCTCTAAGGGTACCCTACAATGAGCAGTTCTTC
>NA|TRBJ2-4|many|TRBV29-1
CSVGTLMGKNIQYF
TGCAGCGTTGGGACGCTTATGGGCAAAAACATTCAGTACTTC
>TRBD1|TRBJ1-6|NA|TRBV9
CASSSRGGTEDNSPFHF
TGTGCCAGCAGCTCCCGAGGGGGGACAGAGGATAATTCACCCTTCCACTTT
>NA|TRBJ1-1|few|TRBV3-1
CASSQRGGGSGTEAFF
TGTGCCAGCAGCCAAAGAGGGGGTGGTTCGGGTACTGAAGCTTTCTTT
>TRBD1|TRBJ2-3|few|TRBV9
CASSVGARGLTDTQYF
TGTGCCAGCAGCGTAGGGGCCAGGGGGCTTACAGATACGCAGTATTTT
>NA|TRBJ2-7|many|TRBV7-3
CASSLSGDHYEQYF
TGTGCCAGCAGCTTATCTGGGGATCACTACGAGCAGTACTTC
>NA|TRBJ2-1|NA|TRBV7-2
CACGDGQVESNEQFF
TGTGCCTGCGGGGACGGACAGGTTGAGAGCAATGAGCAGTTCTTC
>TRBD1|TRBJ1-2|NA|TRBV7-6
CASSLGTGDGHTF
TGTGCCAGCAGCTTGGGAACAGGGGATGGCCACACCTTC
>TRBD1|TRBJ2-5|NA|TRBV10-3
CAISAGGPSETQYF
TGTGCCATCAGTGCAGGGGGCCCCTCGGAGACCCAGTACTTC
>NA|TRBJ2-3|few|TRBV6-6
CASSHTLTDTQYF
TGTGCCAGCAGCCACACCCTCACAGATACGCAGTATTTT
>TRBD2|TRBJ2-7|many|TRBV6-5
CASNVGPSGAYEQYF
TGTGCCAGCAATGTGGGGCCTAGCGGGGCCTACGAGCAGTACTTC
>NA|TRBJ2-7|NA|TRBV28
CASSFGRTEQYF
TGTGCCAGCAGTTTCGGAAGGACCGAGCAGTACTTC
>NA|TRBJ1-1|NA|TRBV7-9
CASRSPRRGSNTEAFF
TGTGCCAGCAGGTCCCCTAGGCGGGGGTCGAACACTGAAGCTTTCTTT
>TRBD2|TRBJ2-1|NA|TRBV5-1
CASSLEQRGNNEQFF
TGCGCCAGCAGCTTGGAACAGCGGGGGAACAATGAGCAGTTCTTC
>NA|TRBJ1-5|NA|TRBV6-2/TRBV6-3
CASSYGQASSNQPQHF
TGTGCCAGCAGTTACGGGCAGGCCAGTAGCAATCAGCCCCAGCATTTT
>NA|TRBJ2-1|many|TRBV7-9
CASSPVIGDWNNEQFF
TGTGCCAGCAGCCCGGTTATCGGAGATTGGAACAATGAGCAGTTCTTC
>NA|TRBJ2-7|many|TRBV20-1
CSARGTYNEQYF
TGCAGTGCTAGGGGGACGTACAACGAGCAGTACTTC
>NA|TRBJ2-6|NA|TRBV7-2
CASSPDRTISGANVLTF
TGTGCCAGCAGCCCAGACAGGACTATCTCTGGGGCCAACGTCCTGACTTTC
>NA|TRBJ2-1|few|TRBV5-4
CASSTDSRTNEQFF
TGTGCCAGCAGCACCGATTCACGGACCAATGAGCAGTTCTTC
>NA|TRBJ2-4|many|TRBV15
CATSSKSGAGLNIQYF
TGTGCCACCAGCAGCAAATCGGGGGCAGGTTTAAACATTCAGTACTTC
>NA|TRBJ1-1|many|TRBV7-2
CASSPAAITGIGTEAFF
TGTGCCAGCAGCCCAGCGGCTATTACAGGGATCGGGACTGAAGCTTTCTTT
>TRBD1|TRBJ2-7|many|TRBV7-9
CASSLMGQKSYEQYF
TGTGCCAGCAGCCTAATGGGACAGAAGTCCTACGAGCAGTACTTC
>TRBD1|TRBJ1-2|NA|TRBV5-1
CASSQTQGSKYGYTF
TGCGCCAGCAGTCAAACACAGGGGTCGAAATATGGCTACACCTTC
>NA|TRBJ1-6|few|TRBV28
CAGGRGYNSPLHF
TGTGCCGGGGGACGGGGATATAATTCACCCCTCCACTTT
>TRBD2|TRBJ2-3|NA|TRBV4-1
CASSQVGGATDTQYF
TGCGCCAGCAGCCAAGTCGGGGGGGCCACAGATACGCAGTATTTT
>NA|TRBJ2-1|few|TRBV2
CASSETKPDEQFF
TGTGCCAGCAGTGAGACCAAGCCGGATGAGCAGTTCTTC
>NA|TRBJ1-1|few|TRBV5-6
CASSSYDRNTEAFF
TGTGCCAGCAGCTCCTACGACAGGAACACTGAAGCTTTCTTT
>TRBD1|TRBJ2-1|NA|TRBV7-9
CAGSEAGGRSYNEQFF
TGTGCCGGCAGCGAAGCAGGGGGCAGGTCCTACAATGAGCAGTTCTTC
>TRBD1|TRBJ2-7|many|TRBV6-6
CASSYLGQHSYEQYF
TGTGCCAGCAGTTACTTGGGACAGCACTCCTACGAGCAGTACTTC
>NA|TRBJ2-5|NA|TRBV24-1
CATSKGKGGETRYF
TGTGCCACCAGTAAGGGTAAAGGAGGAGAGACCCGGTACTTC
>NA|TRBJ2-7|few|TRBV7-9
CASSPLPSSYNEQYF
TGTGCCAGCAGCCCCCTCCCGAGCTCCTACAATGAGCAGTACTTC
>TRBD1|TRBJ1-2|many|TRBV12-3/TRBV12-4
CASSLTGQTDLGGYTF
TGTGCCAGCAGTCTAACGGGACAGACTGACTTAGGCGGCTACACCTTC
>NA|TRBJ1-5|NA|TRBV6-5
CASSDAGFTQPQHF
TGTGCCAGCAGCGACGCAGGGTTCACTCAGCCCCAGCATTTT
>NA|TRBJ1-2|many|TRBV6-6
CASSYQESSYTF
TGTGCCAGCAGTTACCAGGAGTCGAGCTACACCTTC
>NA|TRBJ2-7|NA|TRBV20-1
CSARNSGRVYEQYF
TGCAGTGCTAGAAATTCGGGCAGAGTCTACGAGCAGTACTTC
>TRBD1|TRBJ2-1|many|TRBV12-3/TRBV12-4
CASSSTGRSYNEQFF
TGTGCCAGCAGTTCGACAGGGCGCTCCTACAATGAGCAGTTCTTC
>TRBD1|TRBJ1-1|few|TRBV5-1
CASSLTGDLGTEAFF
TGCGCCAGCAGCTTGACAGGGGATTTAGGGACTGAAGCTTTCTTT
>NA|TRBJ2-5|NA|TRBV7-3
CASSRFDGETQYF
TGTGCCAGCAGCCGCTTCGACGGAGAGACCCAGTACTTC
>TRBD1|TRBJ2-7|NA|TRBV25-1
CASSGTGFHEQYF
TGTGCCAGCAGTGGGACAGGGTTCCACGAGCAGTACTTC
>TRBD1|TRBJ2-7|NA|TRBV20-1
CSARSETGKVSYEQYF
TGCAGTGCTAGATCGGAGACAGGGAAGGTCTCCTACGAGCAGTACTTC
>TRBD2|TRBJ2-1|NA|TRBV30
CAWSVRGTRSGNEQFF
TGTGCCTGGAGTGTACGAGGGACTAGGTCGGGCAATGAGCAGTTCTTC
>NA|TRBJ1-4|NA|TRBV7-2
CASTIDRDNEKLFF
TGTGCCAGCACTATAGACAGAGACAATGAAAAACTGTTTTTT
>TRBD2|TRBJ2-7|few|TRBV11-2
CASSSLQAGGLDEQYF
TGTGCCAGCAGCTCTCTCCAAGCGGGGGGGCTGGACGAGCAGTACTTC
>NA|TRBJ2-7|NA|TRBV10-3
CAISGTGLGEYEQYF
TGTGCCATCAGCGGGACGGGGTTGGGCGAGTACGAGCAGTACTTC
>TRBD1|TRBJ2-7|few|TRBV29-1
CNVEGQGYEQYF
TGCAACGTTGAAGGACAGGGCTACGAGCAGTACTTC
>TRBD2|TRBJ2-1|NA|TRBV4-2
CASSQDHGGGNEQFF
TGTGCCAGCAGCCAAGATCACGGGGGGGGAAATGAGCAGTTCTTC
>TRBD1|TRBJ1-5|few|TRBV10-3
CAISEEQGFSNQPQHF
TGTGCCATCAGTGAGGAACAGGGGTTCAGCAATCAGCCCCAGCATTTT
>NA|TRBJ2-1|many|TRBV5-1
CASSPQGLVSYNEQFF
TGCGCCAGCAGCCCCCAGGGACTCGTATCCTACAATGAGCAGTTCTTC
>NA|TRBJ2-1|NA|TRBV20-1
CSARVPLNEQFF
TGCAGTGCTAGGGTTCCCCTCAATGAGCAGTTCTTC
>TRBD1|TRBJ2-5|many|TRBV6-5
CASSLYRGKETQYF
TGTGCCAGCAGCCTTTACAGGGGAAAAGAGACCCAGTACTTC
>TRBD1|TRBJ2-1|few|TRBV28
CASSFSGQGISEQFF
TGTGCCAGCAGTTTTTCGGGACAGGGGATCAGTGAGCAGTTCTTC
>NA|TRBJ1-1|NA|TRBV6-4
CASSDSGTNTEAFF
TGTGCCAGCAGTGACTCCGGTACGAACACTGAAGCTTTCTTT
>TRBD2|TRBJ2-5|many|TRBV20-1
CSATVGLARETQYF
TGCAGTGCCACCGTCGGACTAGCTAGGGAGACCCAGTACTTC
>NA|TRBJ2-3|NA|TRBV7-2
CASSFATRSTDTQYF
TGTGCCAGCAGCTTTGCGACTAGAAGCACAGATACGCAGTATTTT